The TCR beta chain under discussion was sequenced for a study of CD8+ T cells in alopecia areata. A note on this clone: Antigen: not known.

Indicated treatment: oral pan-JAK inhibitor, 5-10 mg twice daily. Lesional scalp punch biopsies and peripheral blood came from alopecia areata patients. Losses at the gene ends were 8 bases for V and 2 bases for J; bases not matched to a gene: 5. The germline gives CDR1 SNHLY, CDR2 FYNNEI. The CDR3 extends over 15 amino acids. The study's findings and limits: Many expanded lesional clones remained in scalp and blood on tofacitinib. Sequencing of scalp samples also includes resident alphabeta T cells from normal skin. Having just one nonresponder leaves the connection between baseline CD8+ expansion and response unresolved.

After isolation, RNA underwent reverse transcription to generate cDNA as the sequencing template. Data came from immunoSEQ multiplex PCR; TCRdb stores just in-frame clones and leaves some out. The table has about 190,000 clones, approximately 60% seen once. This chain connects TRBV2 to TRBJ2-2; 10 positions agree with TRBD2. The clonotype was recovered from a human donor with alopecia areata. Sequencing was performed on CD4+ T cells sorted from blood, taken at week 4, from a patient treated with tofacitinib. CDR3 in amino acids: CASGGLARNTGELFF. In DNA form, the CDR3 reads TGTGCCAGCGGGGGACTAGCGAGAAACACCGGGGAGCTGTTTTTT. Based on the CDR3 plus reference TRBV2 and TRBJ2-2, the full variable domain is EPEVTQTPSHQVTQMGQEVILRCVPISNHLYFYWYRQILGQKVEFLVSFYNNEISEKSEIFDDQFSVERPDGSNFTLKIRSTKLEDSAMYFCASGGLARNTGELFFGEGSRLTVL.